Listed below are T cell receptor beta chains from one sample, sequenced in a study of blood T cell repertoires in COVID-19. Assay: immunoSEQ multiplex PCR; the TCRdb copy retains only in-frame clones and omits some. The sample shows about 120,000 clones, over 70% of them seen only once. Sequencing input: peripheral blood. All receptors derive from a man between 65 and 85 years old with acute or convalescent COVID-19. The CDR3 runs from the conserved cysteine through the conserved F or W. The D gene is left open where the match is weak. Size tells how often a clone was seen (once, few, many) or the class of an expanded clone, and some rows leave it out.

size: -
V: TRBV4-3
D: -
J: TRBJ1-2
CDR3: CASSQGGRALSNYGYTF
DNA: TGCGCCAGCAGCCAAGGAGGGAGGGCATTATCAAACTATGGCTACACCTTC

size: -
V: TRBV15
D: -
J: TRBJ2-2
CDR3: CATSLRLQPSRELFF
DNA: TGTGCCACCAGCCTCCGCCTACAGCCCTCACGGGAGCTGTTTTTT

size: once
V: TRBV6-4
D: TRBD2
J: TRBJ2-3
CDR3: CASSDHGTNPSTDTQYF
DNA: TGTGCCAGCAGTGACCACGGGACTAACCCTAGCACAGATACGCAGTATTTT

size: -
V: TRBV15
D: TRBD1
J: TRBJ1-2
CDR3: CATSRENRGIGGYTF
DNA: TGTGCCACCAGCAGAGAGAACAGGGGGATCGGTGGCTACACCTTC

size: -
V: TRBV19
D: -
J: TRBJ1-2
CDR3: CASSIRGADGYTF
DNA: TGTGCCAGTAGTATAAGGGGTGCCGATGGCTACACCTTC

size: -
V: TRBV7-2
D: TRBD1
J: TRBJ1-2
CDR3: CASSSFLGQGNYGYTF
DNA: TGTGCCAGCAGCTCCTTCTTGGGACAGGGGAACTATGGCTACACCTTC

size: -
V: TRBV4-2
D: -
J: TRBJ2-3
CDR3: CASSQDKRRGSTDTQYF
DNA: TGTGCCAGCAGCCAAGATAAAAGACGGGGGAGCACAGATACGCAGTATTTT

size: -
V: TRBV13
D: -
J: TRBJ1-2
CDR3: CASTIGVLGYTF
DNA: TGTGCCAGCACTATAGGGGTTCTTGGCTACACCTTC

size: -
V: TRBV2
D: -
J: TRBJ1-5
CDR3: CASSSGQPRNQPQHF
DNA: TGTGCCAGCAGTTCGGGTCAGCCCCGCAATCAGCCCCAGCATTTT

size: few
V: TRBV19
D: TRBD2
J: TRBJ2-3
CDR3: CASSIGGGTGENTQYF
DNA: TGTGCCAGTAGTATAGGGGGAGGGACTGGGGAGAATACGCAGTATTTT

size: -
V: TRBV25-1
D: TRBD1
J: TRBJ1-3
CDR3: CASSPLGQGASGNTIYF
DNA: TGTGCCAGCAGCCCGTTGGGACAGGGGGCTTCGGGAAACACCATATATTTT

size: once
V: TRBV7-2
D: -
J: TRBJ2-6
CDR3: CASSLGFRSSGANVLTF
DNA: TGTGCCAGCAGCTTAGGTTTTCGGTCCTCTGGGGCCAACGTCCTGACTTTC

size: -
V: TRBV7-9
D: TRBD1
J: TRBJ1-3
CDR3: CASSGQDFSGNTIYF
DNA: TGTGCCAGCAGCGGACAGGACTTCTCTGGAAACACCATATATTTT

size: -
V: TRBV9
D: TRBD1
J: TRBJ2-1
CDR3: CASNRGSSYNEQFF
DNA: TGTGCCAGCAACAGGGGTAGCTCCTACAATGAGCAGTTCTTC

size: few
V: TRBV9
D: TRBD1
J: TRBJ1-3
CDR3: CASSKSPGQGVENTIYF
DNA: TGTGCCAGCAGCAAAAGTCCGGGACAGGGGGTAGAAAACACCATATATTTT

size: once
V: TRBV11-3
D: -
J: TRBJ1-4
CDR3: CASSRGPLGEKLFF
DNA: TGTGCCAGCAGCAGAGGTCCCTTAGGAGAAAAACTGTTTTTT

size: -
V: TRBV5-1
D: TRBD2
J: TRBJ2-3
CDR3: CASGAGDTDTQYF
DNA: TGCGCCAGTGGGGCGGGGGACACAGATACGCAGTATTTT

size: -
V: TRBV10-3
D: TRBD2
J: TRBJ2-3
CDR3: CATQRGGSTDTQYF
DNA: TGTGCCACCCAGCGGGGGGGTAGCACAGATACGCAGTATTTT

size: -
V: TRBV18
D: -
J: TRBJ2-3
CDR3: CASSPDTRTDTQYF
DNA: TGTGCCAGCTCACCCGACACCCGCACAGATACGCAGTATTTT

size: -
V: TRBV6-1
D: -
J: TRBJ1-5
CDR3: CASSENRARQPQHF
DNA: TGTGCCAGCAGTGAAAACAGGGCTCGCCAGCCCCAGCATTTT

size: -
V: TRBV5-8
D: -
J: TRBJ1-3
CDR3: CASRVRNTIYF
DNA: TGTGCCAGCAGAGTGCGGAACACCATATATTTT

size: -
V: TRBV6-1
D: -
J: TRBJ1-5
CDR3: CASRERADSLSNQPQHF
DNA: TGTGCCAGCAGAGAAAGAGCGGACAGCCTTAGCAATCAGCCCCAGCATTTT

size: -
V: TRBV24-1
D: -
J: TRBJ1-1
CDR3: CATSDSGTMNTEAFF
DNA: TGTGCCACCAGTGATTCGGGGACAATGAACACTGAAGCTTTCTTT

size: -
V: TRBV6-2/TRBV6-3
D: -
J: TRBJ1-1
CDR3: CASSLMNKNTEAFF
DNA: TGTGCCAGCAGCCTGATGAACAAGAACACTGAAGCTTTCTTT

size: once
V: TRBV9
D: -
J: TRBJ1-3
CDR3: CASSETGKPGNTIYF
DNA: TGTGCCAGCAGCGAAACAGGGAAACCTGGAAACACCATATATTTT

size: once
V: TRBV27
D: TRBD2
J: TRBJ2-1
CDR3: CASSPSIGRGGNNEQFF
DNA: TGTGCCAGCAGCCCAAGCATTGGGCGGGGGGGAAACAATGAGCAGTTCTTC

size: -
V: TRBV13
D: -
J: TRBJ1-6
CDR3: CASSLDGQGNSPLHF
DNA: TGTGCCAGCAGCTTAGATGGCCAGGGGAATTCACCCCTCCACTTT

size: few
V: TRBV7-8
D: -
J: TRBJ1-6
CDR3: CALGPAGGDSPLHF
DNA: TGTGCCCTCGGACCCGCAGGAGGAGATTCACCCCTCCACTTT

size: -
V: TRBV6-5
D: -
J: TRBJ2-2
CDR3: CASCQGLSTGELFF
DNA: TGTGCCAGCTGTCAGGGTTTGAGCACCGGGGAGCTGTTTTTT

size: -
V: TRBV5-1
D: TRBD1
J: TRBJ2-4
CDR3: CASSELDRARGIQYF
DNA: TGCGCCAGCAGCGAACTCGACAGGGCGAGGGGCATTCAGTACTTC

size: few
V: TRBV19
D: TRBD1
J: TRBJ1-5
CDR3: CASSRTGGGVRNQPQHF
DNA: TGTGCCAGTAGCAGGACAGGGGGCGGGGTGCGTAATCAGCCCCAGCATTTT

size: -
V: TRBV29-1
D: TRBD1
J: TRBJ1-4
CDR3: CSVAGGAGGEKLFF
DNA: TGCAGCGTTGCAGGTGGAGCAGGGGGAGAAAAACTGTTTTTT

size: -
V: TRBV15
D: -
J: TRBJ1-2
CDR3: CATSEGQEYGYTF
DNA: TGTGCCACCAGCGAGGGCCAAGAATATGGCTACACCTTC

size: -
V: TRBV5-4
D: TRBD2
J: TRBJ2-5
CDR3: CASSPSGGVQETQYF
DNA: TGTGCCAGCAGCCCCTCCGGGGGGGTCCAGGAGACCCAGTACTTC

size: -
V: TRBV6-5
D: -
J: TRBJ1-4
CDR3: CASSPPATNEKLFF
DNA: TGTGCCAGCAGCCCCCCAGCAACTAATGAAAAACTGTTTTTT

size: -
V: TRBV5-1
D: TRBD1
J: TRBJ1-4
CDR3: CASSLEDREKLFF
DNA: TGCGCCAGCAGCTTGGAGGACAGGGAGAAACTGTTTTTT

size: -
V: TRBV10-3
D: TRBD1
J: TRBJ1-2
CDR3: CAISTGQGLLSGYTF
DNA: TGTGCCATCAGTACGGGACAGGGTCTGCTAAGTGGCTACACCTTC

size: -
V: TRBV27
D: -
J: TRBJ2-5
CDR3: CASSPIRQETQYF
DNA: TGTGCCAGCAGTCCTATCCGTCAAGAGACCCAGTACTTC

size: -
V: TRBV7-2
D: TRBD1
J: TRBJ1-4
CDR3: CASSWRDSPNEKLFF
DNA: TGTGCCAGCAGCTGGAGGGACAGTCCGAATGAAAAACTGTTTTTT

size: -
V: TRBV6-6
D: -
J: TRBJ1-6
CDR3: CASTPGLDNSPLHF
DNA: TGTGCCAGCACCCCGGGACTGGATAATTCACCCCTCCACTTT

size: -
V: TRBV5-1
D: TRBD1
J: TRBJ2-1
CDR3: CASTYSGTGNEQFF
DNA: TGCGCCAGCACATACTCCGGGACAGGCAATGAGCAGTTCTTC

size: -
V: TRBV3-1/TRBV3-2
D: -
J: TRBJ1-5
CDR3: CASSQDLRGAHQPQHF
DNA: TGTGCCAGCAGCCAAGATTTGCGGGGGGCGCATCAGCCCCAGCATTTT

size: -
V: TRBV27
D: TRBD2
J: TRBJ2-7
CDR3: CASSPRTSGAYEQYF
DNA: TGTGCCAGCAGTCCAAGGACTAGCGGGGCATACGAGCAGTACTTC

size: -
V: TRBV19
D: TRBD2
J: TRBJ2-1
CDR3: CASSISLAGGRSSYNEQFF
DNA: TGTGCCAGTAGTATCAGTCTAGCGGGGGGCCGAAGCTCCTACAATGAGCAGTTCTTC

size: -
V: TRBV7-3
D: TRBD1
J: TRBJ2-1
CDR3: CASPTGRDRKFF
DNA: TGTGCCAGCCCCACGGGGCGGGACAGGAAGTTCTTC

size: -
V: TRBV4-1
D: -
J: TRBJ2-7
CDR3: CASSQVSFSYEQYF
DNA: TGCGCCAGCAGCCAAGTGTCATTCTCCTACGAGCAGTACTTC

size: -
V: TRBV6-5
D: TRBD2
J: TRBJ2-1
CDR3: CASSIWGSGNEQFF
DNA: TGTGCCAGCAGTATATGGGGTAGCGGGAATGAGCAGTTCTTC

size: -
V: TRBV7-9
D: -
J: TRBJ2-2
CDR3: CASSWSGGQDTGELFF
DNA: TGTGCCAGCAGTTGGTCAGGGGGGCAAGACACCGGGGAGCTGTTTTTT

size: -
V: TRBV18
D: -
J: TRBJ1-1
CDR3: CASSPPYAAGNTEAFF
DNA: TGTGCCAGCTCACCACCCTACGCGGCGGGGAACACTGAAGCTTTCTTT

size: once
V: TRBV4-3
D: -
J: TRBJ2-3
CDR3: CASSVRLGTDTQYF
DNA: TGCGCCAGCAGCGTGCGACTAGGGACAGATACGCAGTATTTT

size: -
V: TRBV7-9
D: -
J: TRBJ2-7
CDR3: CASSLEGDSYEQYF
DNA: TGTGCCAGCAGCTTAGAGGGGGATTCCTACGAGCAGTACTTC

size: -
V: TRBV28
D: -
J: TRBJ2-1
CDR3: CASSWTASYNEQFF
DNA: TGTGCCAGCAGTTGGACAGCATCCTACAATGAGCAGTTCTTC

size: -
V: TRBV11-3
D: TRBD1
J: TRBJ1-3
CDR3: CASSPTGVVDTIYF
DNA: TGTGCCAGCAGCCCCACAGGGGTCGTAGACACCATATATTTT

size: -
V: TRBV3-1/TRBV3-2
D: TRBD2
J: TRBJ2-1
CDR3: CASSPKPSGGILRNEQFF
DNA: TGTGCCAGCAGCCCGAAGCCCAGCGGGGGGATCTTAAGGAATGAGCAGTTCTTC

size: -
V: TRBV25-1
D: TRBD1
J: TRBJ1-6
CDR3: CASRAPGQGPQSPLHF
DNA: TGTGCCAGCAGGGCGCCGGGACAGGGTCCTCAATCACCCCTCCACTTT

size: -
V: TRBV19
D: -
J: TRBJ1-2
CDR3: CASSKRTGLGIDGYTF
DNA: TGTGCCAGTAGTAAACGCACAGGGTTGGGTATCGATGGCTACACCTTC

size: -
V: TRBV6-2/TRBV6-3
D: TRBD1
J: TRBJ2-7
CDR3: CASSDPTGVQRYEQYF
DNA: TGTGCCAGCAGTGATCCGACAGGGGTCCAGCGATACGAGCAGTACTTC